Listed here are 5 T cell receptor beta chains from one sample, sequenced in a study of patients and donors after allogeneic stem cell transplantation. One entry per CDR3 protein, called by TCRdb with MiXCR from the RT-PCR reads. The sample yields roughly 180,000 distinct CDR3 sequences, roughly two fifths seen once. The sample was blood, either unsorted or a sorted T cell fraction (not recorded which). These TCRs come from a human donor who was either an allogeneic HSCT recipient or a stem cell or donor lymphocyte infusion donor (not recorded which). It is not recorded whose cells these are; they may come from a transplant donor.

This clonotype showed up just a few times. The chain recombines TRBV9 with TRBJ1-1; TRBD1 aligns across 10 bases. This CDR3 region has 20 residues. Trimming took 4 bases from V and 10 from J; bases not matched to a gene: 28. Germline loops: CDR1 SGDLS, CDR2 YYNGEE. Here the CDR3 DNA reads TGTGCCAGCAGCCGAGGTCCTTTTGTTGGAGGGACAGGGGAGGTTAATGGAGCTTTCTTT. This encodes CASSRGPFVGGTGEVNGAFF.

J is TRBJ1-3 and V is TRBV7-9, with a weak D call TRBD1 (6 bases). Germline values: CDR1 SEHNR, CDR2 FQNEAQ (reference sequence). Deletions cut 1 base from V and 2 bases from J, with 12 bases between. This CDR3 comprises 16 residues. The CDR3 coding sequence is TGTGCCAGCAGCTTAGTTCCGGACAGACCTGGAAACACCATATATTTT. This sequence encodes CASSLVPDRPGNTIYF.

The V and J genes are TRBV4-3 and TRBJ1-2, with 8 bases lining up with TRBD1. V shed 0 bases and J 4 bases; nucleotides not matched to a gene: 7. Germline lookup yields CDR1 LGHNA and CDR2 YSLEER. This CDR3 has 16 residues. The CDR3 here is CASSQEVDRGPYGYTF. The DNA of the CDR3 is TGCGCCAGCAGCCAAGAGGTAGACAGGGGTCCCTATGGCTACACCTTC.

Here the CDR3 reads CASSDGLAGALNQETQYF. The CDR3 bases are TGTGCCAGCAGTGACGGACTAGCGGGAGCGCTCAACCAAGAGACCCAGTACTTC. V and J are TRBV2 and TRBJ2-5, with 13 bases that match TRBD2. Trimming at V came to 3 bases and at J to 0 bases, leaving 7 bases not matched to a gene. Per germline, CDR1 SNHLY and CDR2 FYNNEI. The length of the CDR3 is 18 residues.

CDR3 coding DNA: TGTGCCAGCAGTTTAAGGGGTCAGAGGGGCTCACGGGGAAACACCATATATTTT. The encoded protein is CASSLRGQRGSRGNTIYF. The genes are TRBV12-3 or TRBV12-4 and TRBJ1-3; a weak D match, TRBD1 (5 bases). The CDR3 has 18 amino acids. Deletions cut 2 bases from V and 4 bases from J, with 21 bases between.